Included here is one T cell receptor beta chain sequence, with context. Its target is not known. This sample is drawn from a study of identical twins. Study-level points and caveats: Potential partial confounding of zero-insertion analyses by invariant MAIT and iNKT cells was noted.

Per the germline V gene, CDR1 is DFQATT and CDR2 is SNEGSKA (reference sequence). V shed 3 bases and J shed 0 bases, with 12 bases lying between them. This CDR3 comprises 15 residues. A universal primer site was created by template switching, with the cDNA bearing unique molecular identifiers. TCRdb called the 5' RACE reads again in MiXCR, with one record for every CDR3 protein. The top ten clones hold more than 0.25% of a sample with roughly 1,500,000 distinct CDR3 sequences, under 35% of them seen once. Sequences were obtained from cord blood. The chain has TRBV20-1 and TRBJ2-4; D uncertain. This TCR came from a newborn girl in good health. The CDR3 loop reads CSASDPRKAKNIQYF. The CDR3 coding sequence is TGCAGTGCTAGCGATCCTAGGAAAGCCAAAAACATTCAGTACTTC.